What follows are 10 T cell receptor beta chains derived from one specimen sequenced in a study of T-cell reconstitution after alpha-beta-depleted transplantation in children. TCRbeta library construction was performed incorporating unique molecular identifiers. TCRdb analysed the PCR reads with MiXCR anew, one entry per CDR3 protein. The sample yields 330,000 or so distinct CDR3 sequences, just over 7.5% seen once. Their antigen targets remain unknown. General study results and limits: The authors attributed T-cell counts and diversity one year after transplant mostly to newly produced T cells.

The source material was peripheral blood, sampled 360 days after TCRalphabeta/CD19-depleted stem cell transplant. The receptors stem from a female patient under 10 years old who had a stem cell transplant for Fanconi anemia, so the T cells may come from the graft donor.

This clonotype has more than one count but fewer than ten. This chain connects TRBV3-1 to TRBJ2-5; no clear D. The CDR3 contains 13 residues. Looked up from germline, CDR1 is LGHDT and CDR2 is YNNKEL (reference sequence). V gave up 2 bases and J gave up 5 bases, with 9 bases separating them. In nucleotides, the CDR3 is TGTGCCAGCAGCCAAATTTTTGAGGAGACCCAGTACTTC. Its translation is CASSQIFEETQYF.

This clonotype came up many times. The chain joins TRBV5-5 to TRBJ2-7, with D perhaps matching TRBD1 (6 bases). The CDR3 totals 14 residues. V lost 4 bases and J lost 2, with 13 bases in between. Germline lookup yields CDR1 SGHKS and CDR2 YYEKEE (reference sequence). The CDR3 bases are TGTGCCAGCAGCGATGGACAGCTTGCCTACGAGCAGTACTTC. This translates into CASSDGQLAYEQYF.

The chain links TRBV20-1 to TRBJ2-5; D is possibly TRBD1 or TRBD2 (5 bases each). The CDR3 is made up of 13 amino acids. V shed 3 bases and J shed 2 bases, with 10 bases lying between them. Germline V CDR1 and CDR2: DFQATT, SNEGSKA (reference sequence). CDR3 DNA: TGCAGTGCTAGTCCGGGACCGCAAGAGACCCAGTACTTC. Translated: CSASPGPQETQYF.

The V gene is TRBV6-6, the J gene TRBJ2-5, with TRBD2 matching 9 bases. CDR1 is MNHNY, CDR2 SVGAGI, per germline (reference sequence). The CDR3 is 14 amino acids. V was pared by 6 bases and J by 5 bases, with 7 bases of the junction left unmatched. As DNA, the CDR3 is TGTGCCAGCAGCGGGACTAGCAATTGGGAGACCCAGTACTTC. Residues: CASSGTSNWETQYF.

The chain joins TRBV5-6 to TRBJ2-2, with 7 bases fitting TRBD1. The V and J ends lost 0 bases and 3 bases, in that order; junction bases with no gene match: 5. CDR3 length: 16 residues. Per the germline V gene, CDR1 is SGHDT and CDR2 is YYEEEE. The CDR3 here is CASSLARDSYTGELFF. Written as DNA, the CDR3 is TGTGCCAGCAGCTTGGCCAGGGACAGCTACACCGGGGAGCTGTTTTTT.

This clonotype was counted a few times. The V call is TRBV7-9, the J call TRBJ1-1; 8 positions match TRBD1. Germline trimming cut 5 bases from V and 3 bases from J; bases unmatched to any gene: 11. The CDR3 totals 16 residues. Looked up from germline, CDR1 is SEHNR and CDR2 is FQNEAQ (reference sequence). The CDR3 nucleotides read TGTGCCAGCAGCCCACTGCTCGGACAGGGTCACACTGAAGCTTTCTTT. Its translation is CASSPLLGQGHTEAFF.

This clonotype showed up many times. The CDR3 DNA is TGTGCCAGCAGCTGGAGACAGGGGCCTATGAACACTGAAGCTTTCTTT. Translating it yields CASSWRQGPMNTEAFF. This chain connects TRBV5-6 to TRBJ1-1; 8 positions match TRBD1. The CDR3 sequence is 16 residues long. V shed 3 bases and J 0 bases; nucleotides not matched to a gene: 7. Germline CDR1 and CDR2: SGHDT and YYEEEE. The full variable domain, rest sourced from reference TRBV5-6 and TRBJ1-1, is DAGVTQSPTHLIKTRGQQVTLRCSPKSGHDTVSWYQQALGQGPQFIFQYYEEEERQRGNFPDRFSGHQFPNYSSELNVNALLLGDSALYLCASSWRQGPMNTEAFFGQGTRLTVV.

This clonotype has only a few counts. This sequence joins TRBV6-5 and TRBJ2-7, with 7 bases that match TRBD1. V dropped 5 bases and J dropped 0; count of bases not matched to a gene: 7. This CDR3 spans 15 amino acids. From germline, CDR1 is MNHEY and CDR2 SVGAGI. The CDR3 nucleotides read TGTGCCAGCAGTATACCTCGACAGGGCTCCTACGAGCAGTACTTC. It yields the protein CASSIPRQGSYEQYF.

This clonotype was seen a few times. This chain connects TRBV5-1 to TRBJ2-7, with D possibly being TRBD2 (6 bases). Trimming took off 3 bases at V and 0 bases at J, with 16 bases between the two ends. The CDR3 is 16 amino acids. Germline V lookup: CDR1 SGHRS, CDR2 YFSETQ. The CDR3 DNA sequence: TGCGCCAGCAGCTACGGAGGGGTAGCAAGCTCCTACGAGCAGTACTTC. Translating gives CASSYGGVASSYEQYF.

This clonotype was observed a few times. The chain links TRBV12-3 or TRBV12-4 to TRBJ2-5, with TRBD2 matching over 14 bases. The V segment lost 4 bases and the J segment 1 base; nucleotides outside the gene matches: 5. The CDR3 is made up of 17 amino acids. This CDR3 reads CASSWTSGGLLQETQYF. In DNA, the CDR3 is TGTGCCAGCAGTTGGACTAGCGGGGGGCTTCTCCAAGAGACCCAGTACTTC.